This is a list of T cell receptor beta chains from one sample in a study of shared clonotypes between healthy human individuals. Here immunoSEQ multiplex PCR was the method, and the copy in TCRdb shows in-frame clones only, minus some. The table has about 2 million clones, roughly 95% seen once. The sequencing input was naive CD8+ T cells sorted from blood. The receptors were gathered from a man between 18 and 35 years old in good health. The CDR3 runs from the conserved cysteine through the conserved F or W. Each record gives: J gene, V gene, D gene, CDR3 length, clone size, CDR3 DNA, CDR3 protein. D genes are given only for firm matches. Part of the rows lack a size; the others show once, few, many or a class for expanded clones.

J: TRBJ2-7; V: TRBV7-9; D: .; length: 13; size: .; DNA: TGTGCCAGCAGCTTAGCGAGCTCCTACGAGCAGTACTTC; CDR3: CASSLASSYEQYF
J: TRBJ2-7; V: TRBV2; D: .; length: 13; size: .; DNA: TGTGCCAGCAGGGGGGTAGCCTCCTACGAGCAGTACTTC; CDR3: CASRGVASYEQYF
J: TRBJ1-5; V: TRBV6-1; D: .; length: 17; size: .; DNA: TGTGCCAGCAGTGAAGCCGCCAGGGCCAGTAGCAATCAGCCCCAGCATTTT; CDR3: CASSEAARASSNQPQHF
J: TRBJ1-1; V: TRBV19; D: .; length: 13; size: .; DNA: TGTGCCAGTAGTATGGATGGGGAGACTGAAGCTTTCTTT; CDR3: CASSMDGETEAFF
J: TRBJ2-7; V: TRBV11-2; D: .; length: 14; size: .; DNA: TGTGCCAGCAGCTTATGGTCCGGCTACTACGAGCAGTACTTC; CDR3: CASSLWSGYYEQYF
J: TRBJ2-5; V: TRBV7-9; D: .; length: 17; size: .; DNA: TGTGCCAGCAGCCTAGCCGGGGCAGGGGACTACCAAGAGACCCAGTACTTC; CDR3: CASSLAGAGDYQETQYF
J: TRBJ1-1; V: TRBV9; D: .; length: 15; size: .; DNA: TGTGCCAGCAGCATCGAGGGGGGAGGGAACACTGAAGCTTTCTTT; CDR3: CASSIEGGGNTEAFF
J: TRBJ2-7; V: TRBV7-6; D: TRBD1; length: 16; size: once; DNA: TGTGCCAGCAGCTTATTTAGAGACAGGGATGTCTACGAGCAGTACTTC; CDR3: CASSLFRDRDVYEQYF
J: TRBJ2-7; V: TRBV4-3; D: .; length: 15; size: .; DNA: TGCGCCAGCAGCCCGCTGGGGGGAGCTACTTACGAGCAGTACTTC; CDR3: CASSPLGGATYEQYF
J: TRBJ1-5; V: TRBV19; D: .; length: 16; size: .; DNA: TGTGCCAGTAATTTTATTGGGACGGGAAGCAATCAGCCCCAGCATTTT; CDR3: CASNFIGTGSNQPQHF
J: TRBJ2-7; V: TRBV2; D: TRBD2; length: 15; size: .; DNA: TGTGCCAGCAGTGAGTCGGGGGGGACCCCCTACGAGCAGTACTTC; CDR3: CASSESGGTPYEQYF
J: TRBJ1-2; V: TRBV7-9; D: .; length: 13; size: once; DNA: TGTGCCAGCAGCTCTACTAACTCCTATGGCTACACCTTC; CDR3: CASSSTNSYGYTF
J: TRBJ2-3; V: TRBV30; D: .; length: 16; size: .; DNA: TGTGCCTGGAGTCGGCAGGCGTCCGTGGGTACAGATACGCAGTATTTT; CDR3: CAWSRQASVGTDTQYF
J: TRBJ2-7; V: TRBV4-1; D: .; length: 14; size: .; DNA: TGCGCCAGCAGCCATTTGACAGGCTCCTACGAGCAGTACTTC; CDR3: CASSHLTGSYEQYF
J: TRBJ1-2; V: TRBV18; D: TRBD1; length: 15; size: .; DNA: TGTGCCAGCTCACCACCGGAGGGGGCAGGGTATGGCTACACCTTC; CDR3: CASSPPEGAGYGYTF
J: TRBJ2-7; V: TRBV4-1; D: .; length: 15; size: .; DNA: TGCGCCAGCAGCCAAGAGGGAGACAGATCCTACGAGCAGTACTTC; CDR3: CASSQEGDRSYEQYF
J: TRBJ2-7; V: TRBV6-5; D: .; length: 14; size: .; DNA: TGTGCCAGCAGCCCGACAGACTCCTCCTACGAGCAGTACTTC; CDR3: CASSPTDSSYEQYF
J: TRBJ2-2; V: TRBV5-1; D: .; length: 19; size: .; DNA: TGCGCCAGCAGCTTGAGAGTTGCGGATACCCAGGCGAACACCGGGGAGCTGTTTTTT; CDR3: CASSLRVADTQANTGELFF
J: TRBJ2-5; V: TRBV4-1; D: TRBD2; length: 17; size: .; DNA: TGCGCCAGCAGCCAAGATCAAGGGACTAGCGGCCAAGAGACCCAGTACTTC; CDR3: CASSQDQGTSGQETQYF
J: TRBJ2-5; V: TRBV14; D: .; length: 14; size: .; DNA: TGTGCCAGCAGCCCCTGGGGGGCTTGGGAGACCCAGTACTTC; CDR3: CASSPWGAWETQYF
J: TRBJ2-7; V: TRBV10-3; D: TRBD1; length: 15; size: .; DNA: TGTGCCATCAGGGATTCCGGGACAGGGGCCTACGAGCAGTACTTC; CDR3: CAIRDSGTGAYEQYF
J: TRBJ2-3; V: TRBV12-1; D: .; length: 12; size: .; DNA: TGTGCCAGCAGCTGGGGGAGAGATACGCAGTATTTT; CDR3: CASSWGRDTQYF
J: TRBJ2-3; V: TRBV10-3; D: .; length: 15; size: .; DNA: TGTGCCACATTGGGGCCCACCGGTGAGGGTGATACGCAGTATTTT; CDR3: CATLGPTGEGDTQYF
J: TRBJ2-7; V: TRBV27; D: .; length: 14; size: .; DNA: TGTGCCAGCAGTTATCGGGGGGCCGCCTACGAGCAGTACTTC; CDR3: CASSYRGAAYEQYF
J: TRBJ1-6; V: TRBV5-4; D: TRBD1; length: 15; size: .; DNA: TGTGCCAGCAGCTGGGGACAGGGGGGGAATTCACCCCTCCACTTT; CDR3: CASSWGQGGNSPLHF
J: TRBJ2-1; V: TRBV29-1; D: TRBD2; length: 17; size: .; DNA: TGCAGCGTGGGGGGACTAGCGGAACCCAGCTCCTACAATGAGCAGTTCTTC; CDR3: CSVGGLAEPSSYNEQFF
J: TRBJ2-7; V: TRBV7-2; D: .; length: 15; size: .; DNA: TGTGCCAGCAGCCCTTGGGCGGAGGGGGCCTACGAGCAGTACTTC; CDR3: CASSPWAEGAYEQYF
J: TRBJ2-3; V: TRBV28; D: TRBD2; length: 16; size: .; DNA: TGTGCCAGCAGTTTGGGAGCGGGACCCAGCACAGATACGCAGTATTTT; CDR3: CASSLGAGPSTDTQYF
J: TRBJ2-7; V: TRBV27; D: .; length: 14; size: once; DNA: TGTGCCAGCAGTTCGGGGGCGGGAGTCTACGAGCAGTACTTC; CDR3: CASSSGAGVYEQYF
J: TRBJ2-1; V: TRBV28; D: TRBD2; length: 15; size: .; DNA: TGTGCCAGCAGTTTACAGCGGGGGGTAACGAATGAGCAGTTCTTC; CDR3: CASSLQRGVTNEQFF
J: TRBJ2-7; V: TRBV6-5; D: TRBD1; length: 15; size: .; DNA: TGTGCCAGCAGCAAATCTAAGACAGGGGGCTACGAGCAGTACTTC; CDR3: CASSKSKTGGYEQYF
J: TRBJ2-7; V: TRBV4-2; D: TRBD2; length: 17; size: .; DNA: TGTGCCAGCAGCCAAGATCCGCTAGCGGGGTATTCCTACGAGCAGTACTTC; CDR3: CASSQDPLAGYSYEQYF
J: TRBJ2-1; V: TRBV10-1; D: TRBD1; length: 13; size: .; DNA: TGCGCCAGCAGTGGACAGGGGGCAGGTGAGCAGTTCTTC; CDR3: CASSGQGAGEQFF
J: TRBJ2-7; V: TRBV15; D: .; length: 13; size: .; DNA: TGTGCCACCAGCACTGGGGGGATGGTGTGGCAGTACTTC; CDR3: CATSTGGMVWQYF
J: TRBJ2-2; V: TRBV5-4; D: .; length: 18; size: .; DNA: TGTGCCAGCAGCTTGGGGGGTTTTTTTATTACGAACACCGGGGAGCTGTTTTTT; CDR3: CASSLGGFFITNTGELFF
J: TRBJ1-1; V: TRBV6-6; D: .; length: 14; size: few; DNA: TGTGCCAGCAGTTCCGCGGGCAGGGGCACTGAAGCTTTCTTT; CDR3: CASSSAGRGTEAFF
J: TRBJ2-2; V: TRBV10-1; D: TRBD1; length: 18; size: once; DNA: TGCGCCAGCAGTGAGTCTACTCTGGGACAGGGGCGCACCGGGGAGCTGTTTTTT; CDR3: CASSESTLGQGRTGELFF
J: TRBJ1-5; V: TRBV6-5; D: .; length: 15; size: once; DNA: TGTGCCAGCAGTTACTCAGGGATTTTGGCACAGCCCCAGCATTTT; CDR3: CASSYSGILAQPQHF
J: TRBJ1-5; V: TRBV9; D: .; length: 12; size: .; DNA: TGTGCCAGCAGCGTAGGAGACGGGACCCAGCATTTT; CDR3: CASSVGDGTQHF
J: TRBJ2-3; V: TRBV10-3; D: .; length: 13; size: .; DNA: TGTGCCATCAGGGGGGGAGGCACAGATACGCAGTATTTT; CDR3: CAIRGGGTDTQYF
J: TRBJ1-3; V: TRBV25-1; D: .; length: 14; size: once; DNA: TGTGCCAGCAGTGAAAGAGGGGCTGGAAACACCATATATTTT; CDR3: CASSERGAGNTIYF
J: TRBJ2-7; V: TRBV19; D: .; length: 13; size: few; DNA: TGTGCCAGTAGTATTAGACCTGACTACGAGCAGTACTTC; CDR3: CASSIRPDYEQYF
J: TRBJ2-1; V: TRBV19; D: TRBD2; length: 15; size: .; DNA: TGTGCCAGTAGTATAGATCTCCCAGGGAGGGATGAGCAGTTCTTC; CDR3: CASSIDLPGRDEQFF
J: TRBJ2-1; V: TRBV9; D: .; length: 16; size: .; DNA: TGTGCCAGCAGCCCCCCGGCGCTGAGCTCCTACAATGAGCAGTTCTTC; CDR3: CASSPPALSSYNEQFF
J: TRBJ1-2; V: TRBV9; D: TRBD1; length: 17; size: .; DNA: TGTGCCAGCAGCGTAGGTTTCCGTGGGACAGGGGTAGATGGCTACACCTTC; CDR3: CASSVGFRGTGVDGYTF
J: TRBJ2-2; V: TRBV9; D: .; length: 14; size: once; DNA: TGTGCCAGCAGCGCCCTGACAGATACCGGGGAGCTGTTTTTT; CDR3: CASSALTDTGELFF
J: TRBJ1-2; V: TRBV9; D: .; length: 14; size: .; DNA: TGTGCCAGCAGCCGAGGCGGAGGGAACTATGGCTACACCTTC; CDR3: CASSRGGGNYGYTF
J: TRBJ2-7; V: TRBV29-1; D: TRBD2; length: 16; size: .; DNA: TGCAGCGTTGATGGACTAGCGGGAGGACCGTCAGGCGAGCAGTACTTC; CDR3: CSVDGLAGGPSGEQYF
J: TRBJ2-7; V: TRBV19; D: TRBD1; length: 14; size: .; DNA: TGTGCCAGTAGTATCGGGACAGGATCCTACGAGCAGTACTTC; CDR3: CASSIGTGSYEQYF